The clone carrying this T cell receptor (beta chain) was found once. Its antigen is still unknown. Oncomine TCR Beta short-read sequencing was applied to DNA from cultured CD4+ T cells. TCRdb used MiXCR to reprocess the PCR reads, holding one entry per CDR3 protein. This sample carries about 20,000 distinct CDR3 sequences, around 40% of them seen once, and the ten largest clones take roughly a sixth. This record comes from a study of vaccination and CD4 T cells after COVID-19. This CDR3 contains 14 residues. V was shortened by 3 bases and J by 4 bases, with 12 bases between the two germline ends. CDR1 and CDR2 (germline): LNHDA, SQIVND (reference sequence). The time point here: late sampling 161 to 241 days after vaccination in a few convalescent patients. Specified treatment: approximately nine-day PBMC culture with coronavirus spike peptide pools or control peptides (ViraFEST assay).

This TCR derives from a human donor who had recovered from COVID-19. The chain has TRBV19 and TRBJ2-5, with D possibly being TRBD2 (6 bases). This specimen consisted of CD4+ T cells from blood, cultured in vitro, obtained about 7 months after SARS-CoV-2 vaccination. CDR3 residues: CASSIDGSGETQYF. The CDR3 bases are TGTGCCAGTAGTATTGACGGTAGCGGAGAGACCCAGTACTTC. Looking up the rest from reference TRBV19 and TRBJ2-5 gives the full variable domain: DGGITQSPKYLFRKEGQNVTLSCEQNLNHDAMYWYRQDPGQGLRLIYYSQIVNDFQKGDIAEGYSVSREKKESFPLTVTSAQKNPTAFYLCASSIDGSGETQYFGPGTRLLVL.